The text below deals with one T cell receptor beta chain. These data originate in a study of type 1 regulatory T cells. Study as a whole: An in vitro protocol generated T-allo10, a Tr1-enriched, alloantigen-specific CD4 T cell product.

TCRdb ran MiXCR on the reads and lists one entry per CDR3 protein. The data contain approximately 100,000 distinct CDR3 sequences, roughly 30% of them singletons. The CDR3 runs to 14 residues. Trimming stripped 0 bases from V and 6 bases from J, with 8 bases between. The V gene's germline CDR1 is KGHDR and CDR2 SFDVKD. The clonotype originates from a human donor in good health. The sequenced sample consisted of CD4+ T cells, either the whole sample or a sorted fraction (not recorded which). The rearrangement joins TRBV24-1 to TRBJ2-1; D is perhaps TRBD2 (5 bases). Here the CDR3 reads CATSDLRGSNEQFF. CDR3 sequence (DNA): TGTGCCACCAGTGATTTGCGAGGGAGCAATGAGCAGTTCTTC.